This T cell receptor (beta chain) was observed in a study of shared clonotypes between healthy human individuals. This clone was counted between two and nine times. The CDR3 length is 15 residues. Trimming took off 3 bases at V and 5 bases at J, with 14 bases between the two ends. The V gene's germline CDR1 is KGHSH and CDR2 LQKENI. As processed by the authors: ImmunoSEQ supplied junction-only sequences lacking quality scores, so filtering was different. Some clones are missing from TCRdb's copy, which holds only in-frame ones; the method was immunoSEQ multiplex PCR. D and trimming were read from the DNA, whereas the V and J calls and clone size are those reported in that table. Among 950,000 to 1,100,000 clones listed, around four fifths were seen once.

Sequenced: memory CD4+ T cells sorted from blood. Stated subset: CD45RA-negative fraction. V usage is TRBV18 and J usage is TRBJ1-5; tentative D call: TRBD1 (5 bases). The receptor comes from a man aged 18 to 29 in good health. The CDR3 nucleotides read TGTGCCAGCTCACCGCTCAGGGCCCTTGATCAGCCCCAGCATTTT. Its translation is CASSPLRALDQPQHF.